This T cell receptor (beta chain) was found in a study of blood T cell repertoires in COVID-19. For the study at large: Acute and convalescent COVID-19 samples came from the United States, Italy and Spain. PBMCs, B-cell-depleted T cells, or T cells provided the cDNA or gDNA that made up the material.

CDR3 length equals 14 residues. Germline lookup yields CDR1 SGHRS and CDR2 YFSETQ. V was trimmed by 4 bases and J by 2 bases, leaving 12 bases between them. Notes on this clone: Other DNA sequences in the sample encode the same CDR3.

Original processing methods: Counts of nucleated cells, estimated from reference gene primer amplification, were obtained. Data came from immunoSEQ multiplex PCR; TCRdb stores just in-frame clones and leaves some out. The V and J calls and the clone size are those of that table, but D and trimming were determined from the DNA. In the table there are around 240,000 clones, roughly 84% of which are singletons. The rearrangement uses TRBV5-1 and TRBJ1-1, with D perhaps TRBD1 (5 bases). The sample consisted of peripheral blood. This clonotype was sampled from a woman in her 50s with acute or convalescent COVID-19. For the CDR3, the DNA is TGCGCCAGCAGCCTTGGGGGGTCTAACACTGAAGCTTTCTTT. This gives the protein CASSLGGSNTEAFF.